This TCR beta chain derives from a study of cytomegalovirus exposure and HLA in healthy donors. A remark on this clone: What it recognizes is unknown.

General study results and limits: What was likely a sequencing artifact was a cluster of highly shared sequence variants.

Amplification used 60 Vbeta primers and 13 Jbeta primers. Assay used: immunoSEQ multiplex PCR; TCRdb lists only in-frame clones, some missing. The sample lists about 150,000 clones, around 77% occurring once. The CDR3 sequence is 17 residues long. Per the germline V gene, CDR1 is SEHNR and CDR2 is FQNEAQ (reference sequence). Trimming left V 5 bases short and J 5 bases short, with 24 bases between. Sequenced input: PBMCs. This sequence originates from a man younger than 40 in good health. The chain is built from TRBV7-9 and TRBJ1-1; D call uncertain. The CDR3 region is CASSPAGSPRSRTEAFF. The DNA of the CDR3 is TGTGCCAGCAGCCCCGCCGGGAGCCCCCGGTCGAGGACTGAAGCTTTCTTT. The full variable domain, rest sourced from reference TRBV7-9 and TRBJ1-1, is DTGVSQNPRHKITKRGQNVTFRCDPISEHNRLYWYRQTLGQGPEFLTYFQNEAQLEKSRLLSDRFSAERPKGSFSTLEIQRTEQGDSAMYLCASSPAGSPRSRTEAFFGQGTRLTVV.